These 29 T cell receptor beta chains came from one sample sequenced in a study of cytomegalovirus exposure and HLA in healthy donors. Sequencing used immunoSEQ multiplex PCR; TCRdb keeps in-frame clones, though not all of them. This sample has about 160,000 clones, with around 92% found just once. The sequencing sample was made of PBMCs. The origin of the receptors is a man in his late teens or twenties in good health and CMV-seropositive.

The V call is TRBV28, the J call TRBJ2-7, with D perhaps matching TRBD1 (6 bases). The CDR3 is 15 residues long. V was clipped by 3 bases and J by 1 base, with 13 bases between them. Germline V gene data show CDR1 as MDHEN and CDR2 as SYDVKM. The CDR3 nucleotides are TGTGCCAGCAGTTTTTTAGGGGGTCTTTCCTACGAGCAGTACTTC. Translation gives CASSFLGGLSYEQYF.

The rearrangement joins TRBV7-3 to TRBJ2-2; 8 positions match TRBD1. The germline V gene has CDR1 SGHTA and CDR2 FQGTGA. This CDR3 has 15 amino acids. V shed 5 bases and J 6 bases; nucleotides not matched to a gene: 8. The CDR3 reads CASSPQGAGSGELFF. The CDR3 bases are TGTGCCAGCAGCCCGCAGGGGGCGGGGTCCGGGGAGCTGTTTTTT.

The chain employs TRBV19 and TRBJ2-4; 7 nucleotides line up with TRBD1. CDR3 length: 17 residues. Germline V lookup: CDR1 LNHDA, CDR2 SQIVND (reference sequence). V shed 10 bases, J shed 4 bases, and the junction held 19 bases outside the gene matches. In DNA form, the CDR3 reads TGTGCCAATGCATCTACCCGGGACAGTAGAAAGAAAAACATTCAGTACTTC. It is translated as CANASTRDSRKKNIQYF.

The chain recombines TRBV28 with TRBJ2-3; 8 nucleotides line up with TRBD2. In germline, CDR1 is MDHEN, CDR2 SYDVKM. The CDR3 is 17 residues long. V trimming: 7 bases; J trimming: 1 base; junction bases outside the gene matches: 13. The CDR3 region has the DNA TGTGCCAGCAATTGGGTAGCGGGAAAAGGCGGCACAGATACGCAGTATTTT. It is translated as CASNWVAGKGGTDTQYF.

As DNA, the CDR3 is TGTGCCAGCAGCGTGACAGGGCAGAACACCATATATTTT. Protein: CASSVTGQNTIYF. The rearrangement uses TRBV9 and TRBJ1-3; 7 positions agree with TRBD1. This CDR3 spans 13 amino acids. The trim removed 2 bases at V and 7 bases at J, leaving 3 bases unmatched. Germline V gene data show CDR1 as SGDLS and CDR2 as YYNGEE.

The chain carries TRBV6-1 and TRBJ1-2; 10 positions agree with TRBD1. Germline V lookup: CDR1 MNHNS, CDR2 SASEGT. The length of the CDR3 is 14 residues. V was pared by 4 bases and J by 7 bases, with 6 bases of the junction left unmatched. CDR3 bases: TGTGCCAGCAGTGTCGGACAGGGGGTAGGTGGCTACACCTTC. Translated: CASSVGQGVGGYTF.

The V and J genes are TRBV30 and TRBJ2-3; 11 positions agree with TRBD2. Germline trimming cut 3 bases from V and 2 bases from J; bases unmatched to any gene: 4. This CDR3 spans 15 amino acids. Germline loops: CDR1 GTSNPN, CDR2 SVGIG (reference sequence). The CDR3 DNA sequence: TGTGCCTGGAGCAAGACTAGCGGGAACACAGATACGCAGTATTTT. This gives the protein CAWSKTSGNTDTQYF.

This rearrangement joins TRBV27 to TRBJ2-7; 7 bases fit TRBD1. Germline V gives CDR1 MNHEY, CDR2 SMNVEV (reference sequence). Trimming took 4 bases from V and 2 from J; bases not matched to a gene: 5. The CDR3 is 14 residues long. CDR3 DNA: TGTGCCAGCAGTTCGACAGGGATTGCCTACGAGCAGTACTTC. Its protein is CASSSTGIAYEQYF.

This chain uses TRBV5-6 with TRBJ2-1; a possible D gene is TRBD2 (5 bases). This CDR3 is 16 amino acids long. The V end was cut by 2 bases, the J end by 10 bases, with 22 bases between. CDR1 is SGHDT, CDR2 YYEEEE, per germline. DNA of the CDR3: TGTGCCAGCAGCTTACTTGGCCTAGCCGGAGAGTGGGAGCAGTTCTTC. This encodes CASSLLGLAGEWEQFF.

The chain couples TRBV18 to TRBJ2-5; D unclear. The CDR3 is 14 amino acids. Germline-derived CDR1 and CDR2 are KGHSH and LQKENI. Between the trimmed V and J ends, which lost 3 bases and 3 bases, there was a span of 11 bases. The CDR3 here is CASSPEILEETQYF. In nucleotides, the CDR3 is TGTGCCAGCTCACCGGAGATTTTAGAAGAGACCCAGTACTTC.

This clone was detected once. V is TRBV6-5 and J is TRBJ1-2; TRBD1 matches 8 bases. The J segment lost 7 bases and the V segment lost 5 bases, leaving 9 bases of the junction unmatched. CDR3 length equals 14 residues. CDR1 is MNHEY and CDR2 is SVGAGI in the germline V gene. CDR3 coding DNA: TGTGCCAGCAGTCAACCTGGGACAGGACTTGGCTACACCTTC. It encodes CASSQPGTGLGYTF.

The genes are TRBV5-1 and TRBJ2-3, with a possible D match to TRBD2 (7 bases). Trimming cost V 0 bases and J 2 bases, with 13 bases left between them. There are 16 residues in the CDR3. Germline V gene lookup returns CDR1 SGHRS and CDR2 YFSETQ. The CDR3 loop reads CASSLEGGRLTDTQYF. In DNA, the CDR3 is TGCGCCAGCAGCTTGGAGGGGGGGAGGCTCACAGATACGCAGTATTTT.

The chain links TRBV15 to TRBJ2-1; 8 bases are shared with TRBD2. The CDR3 consists of 13 residues. CDR1 and CDR2 (germline): LNHNV, YYDKDF (reference sequence). Trimming cost V 5 bases and J 16 bases; bases outside gene matches: 13. The CDR3 nucleotides are TGTGCCACCAGCCCGGACTTTAGCGGGACGGTCTTCTTC. Amino acid sequence: CATSPDFSGTVFF.

The CDR3 protein is CASSQEGGQGRETQYF. CDR3 nucleotide sequence: TGCGCCAGCAGCCAAGAGGGGGGACAGGGAAGAGAGACCCAGTACTTC. This chain uses TRBV4-1 with TRBJ2-5; 9 nucleotides line up with TRBD1. This CDR3 contains 16 residues. V trimming: 0 bases; J trimming: 4 bases; junction bases outside the gene matches: 6. Germline V lookup: CDR1 MGHRA, CDR2 YSYEKL.

The CDR3 DNA reads TGCGCCAGCAGCCCCGGTTTTAGGACAGGGACCTACGAGCAGTACTTC. This translates into CASSPGFRTGTYEQYF. V gene TRBV5-1 combines with J gene TRBJ2-7, with 8 bases matching TRBD1. Germline lookup yields CDR1 SGHRS and CDR2 YFSETQ. V was pared by 4 bases and J by 2 bases, with 11 bases of the junction left unmatched. The CDR3 consists of 16 residues.

Here the CDR3 DNA reads TGCGCCAGCAGCCAAGGGGAAGGACAGGGGATGAACACTGAAGCTTTCTTT. Protein sequence: CASSQGEGQGMNTEAFF. The rearrangement joins TRBV4-1 to TRBJ1-1, with 9 bases identical to TRBD1. V shed 1 base and J 0 bases; nucleotides not matched to a gene: 6. The CDR3 consists of 17 residues. CDR1 and CDR2 (germline): MGHRA, YSYEKL.

The chain joins TRBV7-9 to TRBJ2-5, with 15 bases lining up with TRBD2. CDR3 length equals 16 residues. V shed 4 bases and J 5 bases; nucleotides not matched to a gene: 5. The germline V gene encodes CDR1 SEHNR and CDR2 FQNEAQ (reference sequence). The DNA for the CDR3 is TGTGCCAGCAGCTCTGGACTAGCGGGAGGGGGGGAGACCCAGTACTTC. This sequence encodes CASSSGLAGGGETQYF.

This clone was observed a handful of times. This chain links TRBV5-1 with TRBJ1-1; 8 positions match TRBD1. CDR3 length equals 14 residues. V lost 6 bases, J lost 6 bases, and 10 bases stayed unmatched. Germline CDR1 is SGHRS and CDR2 is YFSETQ. Here the CDR3 reads CASTRQGSGSEAFF. DNA for the CDR3: TGCGCCAGCACTCGACAGGGGAGTGGGTCTGAAGCTTTCTTT.

The chain uses TRBV7-8 and TRBJ1-1, with a tentative D call TRBD1 (5 bases). The CDR3 has 15 residues. CDR1 and CDR2 from the germline V gene are SGHVS and FQNEAQ. V was cut by 5 bases and J by 0 bases, with 13 bases left in between. CDR3 bases: TGTGCCAGCAGCCGAGACGGGGACTTGAACACTGAAGCTTTCTTT. Translation: CASSRDGDLNTEAFF.

A single count supports this clone. The sample carries other DNA sequences with the same CDR3. V is TRBV5-4 and J is TRBJ2-3; 11 bases line up with TRBD2. Germline CDR1 is SGHNT and CDR2 is YYREEE (reference sequence). This CDR3 is 16 amino acids long. Losses at the gene ends were 4 bases for V and 0 bases for J; bases not matched to a gene: 4. This CDR3 reads CASSLRLAGSTDTQYF. CDR3 in DNA: TGTGCCAGCAGCCTACGACTAGCGGGAAGCACAGATACGCAGTATTTT.

The chain has TRBV9 and TRBJ2-3; 8 bases are a match to TRBD1. CDR3 size: 14 residues. The germline V gene encodes CDR1 SGDLS and CDR2 YYNGEE. Trimming cost V 5 bases and J 0 bases; bases outside gene matches: 2. As DNA, the CDR3 is TGTGCCAGCAGTAGGACAGGGAGCACAGATACGCAGTATTTT. Translating gives CASSRTGSTDTQYF.

This chain connects TRBV28 to TRBJ2-1; D is unclear. The length of the CDR3 is 13 residues. Trimming cost V 2 bases and J 7 bases, with 9 bases left between them. Germline V CDR1 and CDR2: MDHEN, SYDVKM. CDR3 residues: CASSLAEKNEQFF. As DNA, the CDR3 is TGTGCCAGCAGTTTAGCGGAAAAGAATGAGCAGTTCTTC.

The chain uses TRBV27 and TRBJ1-2, with a weak D call TRBD1 (5 bases). Germline V gives CDR1 MNHEY, CDR2 SMNVEV (reference sequence). Trimming pared 5 bases from V and 1 base from J, leaving 23 bases between. This CDR3 region has 18 residues. CDR3 nucleotide sequence: TGTGCCAGCAGTCCTATACCCCGCGGCAGGGAAGGTAACTATGGCTACACCTTC. Protein: CASSPIPRGREGNYGYTF.

V usage is TRBV11-2 and J usage is TRBJ2-1, with 9 bases aligning to TRBD2. After removal of 5 bases from V and 3 bases from J, the junction contained 8 bases not matched to a gene. CDR3 length equals 16 residues. Germline-derived CDR1 and CDR2 are SGHAT and FQNNGV. CDR3 region: CASSIGLAQNYNEQFF. In nucleotides, the CDR3 is TGTGCCAGCAGCATAGGACTAGCGCAAAACTACAATGAGCAGTTCTTC.

CDR3 region: CASSLVGQGLSYEQYF. The DNA for the CDR3 is TGTGCCAGCAGCTTAGTGGGACAGGGGTTGTCCTACGAGCAGTACTTC. The rearrangement joins TRBV7-2 to TRBJ2-7; 10 nucleotides agree with TRBD1. The CDR3 has 16 amino acids. Germline V gene data show CDR1 as SGHTA and CDR2 as FQGNSA. V shed 1 base and J 1 base; nucleotides not matched to a gene: 4.

The V and J genes are TRBV25-1 and TRBJ2-7, with TRBD2 identical over 8 bases. V shed 4 bases, J shed 2 bases, and the junction held 10 bases outside the gene matches. The CDR3 spans 16 residues. In germline, CDR1 is MGHDK, CDR2 SYGVNS. CDR3 protein: CASSGTTLADTYEQYF. The DNA of the CDR3 is TGTGCCAGCAGTGGGACCACACTAGCGGACACCTACGAGCAGTACTTC.

The chain recombines TRBV7-2 with TRBJ2-1; maybe TRBD1 (5 bases). V was cut by 11 bases and J by 8 bases, with 19 bases left in between. The CDR3 contains 13 residues. CDR1 SGHTA and CDR2 FQGNSA come from the germline V gene. The DNA of the CDR3 is TGTGCCTACCCGCAGGGTGGGTGGGATGAGCAGTTCTTC. This codes for CAYPQGGWDEQFF.

The chain uses TRBV5-1 and TRBJ2-7; 10 bases fit TRBD2. The CDR3 totals 17 residues. J lost 0 bases, V lost 4 bases, and 10 bases had no gene match. The V gene's germline CDR1 is SGHRS and CDR2 YFSETQ. This chain's CDR3 is CASSRGASGSYSYEQYF. The CDR3 region has the DNA TGCGCCAGCAGCCGAGGGGCTAGCGGGAGCTACTCCTACGAGCAGTACTTC.

The V call is TRBV7-3, the J call TRBJ2-6, with 7 bases identical to TRBD2. The CDR3 totals 17 residues. J lost 0 bases, V lost 6 bases, and 8 bases had no gene match. Germline-derived CDR1 and CDR2 are SGHTA and FQGTGA. Written as DNA, the CDR3 is TGTGCCAGCAGTGAGCTAGCGGTACACTCTGGGGCCAACGTCCTGACTTTC. Its protein is CASSELAVHSGANVLTF.